The 8 T cell receptor beta chains in this list originate from one sample, sequenced in a study of neurological immune-mediated disorders. TCRdb processed the 5' RACE reads anew with MiXCR; each CDR3 protein has one entry. The sample contains over 20,000 distinct CDR3 sequences, roughly 10% of which appear only once. Sequenced sample: PBMCs. Receptors originate from a woman aged 60-75 years with HTLV-1-associated myelopathy (HAM/TSP).

This clonotype has ten or more counts. The chain links TRBV6-5 to TRBJ2-7; 12 bases agree with TRBD2. Trimming removed 2 bases from V and 7 bases from J; junction bases left unmatched: 9. This CDR3 is built from 16 residues. In germline, CDR1 is MNHEY, CDR2 SVGAGI. The CDR3: CASSYAGLAGPTEQYF. The CDR3 region has the DNA TGTGCCAGCAGTTACGCAGGACTAGCGGGGCCGACGGAGCAGTACTTC.

This clonotype was recorded many times. The V and J genes are TRBV20-1 and TRBJ1-5, with D possibly matching TRBD1 (6 bases). This CDR3 contains 12 residues. CDR1 is DFQATT and CDR2 is SNEGSKA in the germline V gene (reference sequence). V was trimmed by 4 bases and J by 4 bases, leaving 8 bases between them. The CDR3 sequence is CSATTGNQPQHF. As DNA, the CDR3 is TGCAGTGCTACTACAGGGAATCAGCCCCAGCATTTT.

This clonotype has ten or more counts. V usage is TRBV12-3 or TRBV12-4 and J usage is TRBJ2-7; TRBD1 matches 10 bases. V lost 6 bases, J lost 3 bases, and 8 bases stayed unmatched. The CDR3 has 15 amino acids. CDR3 sequence: CASSPLGQGDYEQYF. The CDR3 DNA sequence: TGTGCCAGCAGCCCCTTAGGACAGGGGGACTACGAGCAGTACTTC.

The V and J genes are TRBV10-2 and TRBJ2-1, with 8 bases fitting TRBD2. The CDR3 consists of 14 residues. Looked up from germline, CDR1 is WSHSY and CDR2 is SAAADI. The junction had 10 bases not matched to a gene; V was cut back by 6 bases and J by 9 bases. The chain's CDR3 is CASSALAVSAEQFF. The CDR3 DNA is TGCGCCAGCAGCGCACTAGCGGTGAGTGCTGAGCAGTTCTTC.

This clonotype was seen many times. The chain combines TRBV18 with TRBJ1-6; D is possibly TRBD1 (6 bases). Germline V CDR1 and CDR2: KGHSH, LQKENI. CDR3 length: 15 residues. Trimming shortened V by 2 bases and J by 7 bases, and 12 bases separated the two germline ends. The CDR3 DNA is TGTGCCAGCTCACCAGGACAGACTATCAATTCACCCCTCCACTTT. Protein sequence: CASSPGQTINSPLHF.

Ten or more counts support this clonotype. This chain links TRBV6-5 with TRBJ1-1; D call uncertain. CDR1 is MNHEY and CDR2 is SVGAGI in the germline V gene. V was pared by 6 bases and J by 1 base, with 3 bases between. This CDR3 is built from 11 residues. CDR3 DNA: TGTGCCAGCAGAAGGAACACTGAAGCTTTCTTT. This sequence encodes CASRRNTEAFF.

This clonotype showed up many times. J is TRBJ2-3 and V is TRBV9; D is ambiguous. CDR3 length: 17 amino acids. CDR1 and CDR2 (germline): SGDLS, YYNGEE. V was trimmed by 5 bases and J by 0 bases, leaving 19 bases between them. CDR3 protein: CASSTASRQDSTDTQYF. The DNA of the CDR3 is TGTGCCAGCAGTACTGCGAGTCGCCAGGACAGCACAGATACGCAGTATTTT.

By share of the sample, this clonotype is medium-sized. The rearrangement uses TRBV20-1 and TRBJ2-1, with 7 bases fitting TRBD2. V was clipped by 0 bases and J by 9 bases; unmatched bases: 11. The CDR3 is 15 amino acids. Per germline, CDR1 DFQATT and CDR2 SNEGSKA (reference sequence). This CDR3 reads CSARDLGERGIEQFF. CDR3 DNA sequence: TGCAGTGCTAGAGATTTGGGGGAGCGGGGAATTGAGCAGTTCTTC.